The 5 T cell receptor beta chains reported below all come from one sample, sequenced in a study of blood T cell repertoires in COVID-19. TCRdb's copy holds only in-frame clones and misses some; the assay was immunoSEQ multiplex PCR. The table lists tens of thousands of clones, over 60% of them singletons. What was sequenced was peripheral blood. The receptors originated from a man younger than 45 with COVID-19, enrolled during active disease.

This chain joins TRBV5-1 and TRBJ2-6; TRBD1 agrees at 8 bases. The germline V gene has CDR1 SGHRS and CDR2 YFSETQ. With V trimmed by 4 bases and J by 0 bases, 6 bases remained unmatched. This CDR3 spans 17 amino acids. The CDR3 here is CASSPGGSVSGANVLTF. The CDR3 nucleotides are TGCGCCAGCAGCCCAGGGGGCTCAGTCTCTGGGGCCAACGTCCTGACTTTC.

V usage is TRBV6-5 and J usage is TRBJ1-1, with D perhaps matching TRBD1 (5 bases). This CDR3 is built from 13 residues. Trimming pared 0 bases from V and 7 bases from J, leaving 9 bases between. Germline loops: CDR1 MNHEY, CDR2 SVGAGI. The CDR3 DNA follows: TGTGCCAGCAGTTACTCAAGACAGCATGAAGCTTTCTTT. Encoded protein: CASSYSRQHEAFF.

This chain joins TRBV11-3 and TRBJ2-5, with D hard to call. The CDR3 sequence is 11 residues long. Germline CDR1 and CDR2: SGHNT and YENEEA. The V and J ends lost 8 bases and 4 bases respectively, with 8 bases between them. The CDR3 nucleotides are TGTGCCAGCTCGGTTCGAGAGACCCAGTACTTC. This sequence encodes CASSVRETQYF.

The chain combines TRBV5-1 with TRBJ2-7; 14 bases match TRBD2. The CDR3 contains 17 residues. J was trimmed by 0 bases and V by 2 bases; bases with no gene match: 4. The germline V gene has CDR1 SGHRS and CDR2 YFSETQ. The CDR3 DNA sequence: TGCGCCAGCAGCTTCGGGACTAGCGGGAGAAGCTCCTACGAGCAGTACTTC. This gives the protein CASSFGTSGRSSYEQYF. The entire variable domain, with the rest obtained from reference TRBV5-1 and TRBJ2-7, is as follows: KAGVTQTPRYLIKTRGQQVTLSCSPISGHRSVSWYQQTPGQGLQFLFEYFSETQRNKGNFPGRFSGRQFSNSRSEMNVSTLELGDSALYLCASSFGTSGRSSYEQYFGPGTRLTVT.

The DNA for the CDR3 is TGTGCCAGCAGCTCGCCGGACAGGGACTACGAGCAGTACTTC. This encodes CASSSPDRDYEQYF. The chain combines TRBV11-2 with TRBJ2-7, with TRBD1 matching over 8 bases. Germline trimming cut 4 bases from V and 3 bases from J; bases unmatched to any gene: 5. Germline values: CDR1 SGHAT, CDR2 FQNNGV. The CDR3 extends over 14 amino acids.